This T cell receptor (beta chain) was retrieved from a study of blood T cell repertoires in COVID-19. Study-wide background: Samples taken during acute and convalescent COVID-19 were collected in the United States, Italy and Spain. The cDNA or gDNA used as material had been derived from T cells, B-cell-depleted T cells, or PBMCs.

CDR3 length: 15 amino acids. Unmatched junction bases numbered 4, after V lost 2 bases and J lost 5 bases. CDR1 is MNHEY, CDR2 SVGAGI, per germline. Authors' data handling: Reference gene primer amplification in the assay estimated nucleated cell counts. Measured with immunoSEQ multiplex PCR; TCRdb has only the in-frame clones, and not every one. For V, J and clone size, that table is used; D and trimming come from the DNA. The sample has 80,000 to 95,000 clones, about 90% seen once. The clonotype comes from a woman aged 45-59 years with active or convalescent COVID-19. The sequenced sample consisted of peripheral blood. The genes are TRBV6-5 and TRBJ2-2, with 8 bases lining up with TRBD1. CDR3 residues: CASSYNRGITGELFF. CDR3 nucleotide sequence: TGTGCCAGCAGTTACAACAGGGGGATAACCGGGGAGCTGTTTTTT.